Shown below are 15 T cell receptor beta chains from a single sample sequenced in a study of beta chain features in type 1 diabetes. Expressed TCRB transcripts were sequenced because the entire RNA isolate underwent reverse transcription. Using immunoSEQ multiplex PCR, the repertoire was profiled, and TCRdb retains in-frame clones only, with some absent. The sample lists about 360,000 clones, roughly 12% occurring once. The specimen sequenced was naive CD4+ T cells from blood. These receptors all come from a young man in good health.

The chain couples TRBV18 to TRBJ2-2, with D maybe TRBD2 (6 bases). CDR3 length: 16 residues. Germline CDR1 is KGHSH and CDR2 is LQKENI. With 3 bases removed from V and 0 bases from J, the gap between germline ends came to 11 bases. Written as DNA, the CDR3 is TGTGCCAGCTCACCCGCGGGGCGCGCGAACACCGGGGAGCTGTTTTTT. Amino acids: CASSPAGRANTGELFF.

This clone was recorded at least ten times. The CDR3 DNA sequence: TGCGCCAGCAGCCCGGGGGACAGGTTCTCCTACGAGCAGTACTTC. This encodes CASSPGDRFSYEQYF. The chain has TRBV4-3 and TRBJ2-7; 8 bases line up with TRBD1. Germline loops: CDR1 LGHNA, CDR2 YSLEER. V shed 4 bases, J shed 0 bases, and the junction held 5 bases outside the gene matches. CDR3 length equals 15 residues.

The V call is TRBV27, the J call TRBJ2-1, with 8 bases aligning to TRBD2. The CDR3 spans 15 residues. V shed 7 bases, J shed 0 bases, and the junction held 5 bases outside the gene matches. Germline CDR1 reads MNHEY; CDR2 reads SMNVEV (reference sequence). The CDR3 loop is CASKIAGNSYNEQFF. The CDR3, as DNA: TGTGCCAGCAAAATAGCGGGGAACTCCTACAATGAGCAGTTCTTC.

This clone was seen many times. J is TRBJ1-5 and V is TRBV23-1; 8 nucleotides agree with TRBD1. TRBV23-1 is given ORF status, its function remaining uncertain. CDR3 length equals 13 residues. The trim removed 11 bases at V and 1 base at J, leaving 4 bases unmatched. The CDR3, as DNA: TGCGCCTGTACAGGGGGAAGCAATCAGCCCCAGCATTTT. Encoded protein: CACTGGSNQPQHF.

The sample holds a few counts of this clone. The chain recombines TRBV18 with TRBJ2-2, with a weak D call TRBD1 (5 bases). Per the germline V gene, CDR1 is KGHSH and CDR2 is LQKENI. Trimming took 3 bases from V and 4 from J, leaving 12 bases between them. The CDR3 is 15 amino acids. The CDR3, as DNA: TGTGCCAGCTCACCGGGGCAAGCACTCACCGGGGAGCTGTTTTTT. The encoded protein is CASSPGQALTGELFF.

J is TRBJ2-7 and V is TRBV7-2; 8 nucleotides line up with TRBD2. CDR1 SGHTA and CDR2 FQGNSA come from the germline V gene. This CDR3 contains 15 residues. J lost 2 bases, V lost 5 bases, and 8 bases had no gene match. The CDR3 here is CASSLEAGGTYEQYF. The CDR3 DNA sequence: TGTGCCAGCAGCCTGGAGGCGGGGGGTACCTACGAGCAGTACTTC. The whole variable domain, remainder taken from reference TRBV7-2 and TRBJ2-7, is GAGVSQSPSNKVTEKGKDVELRCDPISGHTALYWYRQSLGQGLEFLIYFQGNSAPDKSGLPSDRFSAERTGGSVSTLTIQRTQQEDSAVYLCASSLEAGGTYEQYFGPGTRLTVT.

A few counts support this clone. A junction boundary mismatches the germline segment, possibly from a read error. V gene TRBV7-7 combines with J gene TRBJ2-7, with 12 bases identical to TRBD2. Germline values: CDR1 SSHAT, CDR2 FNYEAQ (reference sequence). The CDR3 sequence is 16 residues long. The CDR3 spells CASSSTLAGGLSEQYF. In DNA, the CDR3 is TGTGCTAGCAGCTCCACTCTAGCGGGAGGGCTTTCCGAGCAGTACTTC.

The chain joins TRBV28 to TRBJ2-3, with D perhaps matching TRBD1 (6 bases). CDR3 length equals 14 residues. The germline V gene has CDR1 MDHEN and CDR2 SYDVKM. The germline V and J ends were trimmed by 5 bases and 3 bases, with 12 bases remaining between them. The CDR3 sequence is CASSQTGPTDTQYF. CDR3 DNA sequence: TGTGCCAGCAGTCAGACAGGACCGACAGATACGCAGTATTTT.

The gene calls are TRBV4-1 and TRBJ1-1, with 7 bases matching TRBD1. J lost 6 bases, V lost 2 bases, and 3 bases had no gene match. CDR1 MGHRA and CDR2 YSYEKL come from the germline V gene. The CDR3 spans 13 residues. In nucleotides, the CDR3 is TGCGCCAGCAGCCAACTACAGGGGCCTGAAGCTTTCTTT. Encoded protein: CASSQLQGPEAFF.

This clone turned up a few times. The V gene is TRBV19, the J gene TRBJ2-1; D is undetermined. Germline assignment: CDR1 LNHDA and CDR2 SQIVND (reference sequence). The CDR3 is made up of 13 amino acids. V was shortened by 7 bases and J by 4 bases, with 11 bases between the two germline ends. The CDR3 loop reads CASTSYSYNEQFF. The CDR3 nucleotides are TGTGCCAGTACCTCATACAGTTACAATGAGCAGTTCTTC.

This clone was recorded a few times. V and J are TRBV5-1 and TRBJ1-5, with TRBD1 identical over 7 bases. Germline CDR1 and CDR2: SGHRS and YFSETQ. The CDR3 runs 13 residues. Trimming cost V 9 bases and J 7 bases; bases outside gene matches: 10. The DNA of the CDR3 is TGCGCCAAGGCAGGGGGATCGGGACAGCCCCAGCATTTT. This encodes CAKAGGSGQPQHF.

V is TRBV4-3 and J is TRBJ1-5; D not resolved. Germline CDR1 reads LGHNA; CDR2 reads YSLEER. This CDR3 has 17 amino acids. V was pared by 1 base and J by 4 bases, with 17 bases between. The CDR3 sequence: CASSQADPRYGNQPQHF. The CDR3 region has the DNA TGCGCCAGCAGCCAAGCTGATCCGAGGTATGGAAATCAGCCCCAGCATTTT.

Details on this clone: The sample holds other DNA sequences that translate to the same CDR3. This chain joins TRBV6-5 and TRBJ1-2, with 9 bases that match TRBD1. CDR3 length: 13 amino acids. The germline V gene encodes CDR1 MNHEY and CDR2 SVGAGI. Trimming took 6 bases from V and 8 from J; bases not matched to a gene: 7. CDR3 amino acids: CASSRGQGNGYTF. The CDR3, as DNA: TGTGCCAGCAGCCGTGGACAGGGGAACGGCTACACCTTC.

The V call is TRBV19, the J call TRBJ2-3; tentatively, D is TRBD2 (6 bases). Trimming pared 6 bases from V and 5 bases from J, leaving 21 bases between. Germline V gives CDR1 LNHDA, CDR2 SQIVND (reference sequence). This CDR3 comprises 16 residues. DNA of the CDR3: TGTGCCAGTAGGGAGGGTAGACGCTTATGGGGAGATACGCAGTATTTT. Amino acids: CASREGRRLWGDTQYF.

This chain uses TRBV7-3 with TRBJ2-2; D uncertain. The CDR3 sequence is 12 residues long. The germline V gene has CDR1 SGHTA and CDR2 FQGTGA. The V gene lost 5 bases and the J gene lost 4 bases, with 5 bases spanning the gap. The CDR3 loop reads CASSPSTGELFF. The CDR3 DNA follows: TGTGCCAGCAGCCCTAGCACCGGGGAGCTGTTTTTT.